This is a list of T cell receptor beta chains from one sample in a study of OX40 agonist ivuxolimab in advanced cancers. The repertoire was sequenced with immunoSEQ multiplex PCR; TCRdb's copy has only in-frame clones and lacks some. The data contain about 53,000 clones, around 89% of them singletons. The specimen comprised CD4+ or CD8+ T cells sorted from blood, sampled in a trial of the OX40 agonist ivuxolimab. The receptors were sampled from an adult with an advanced solid tumor such as melanoma, head and neck, liver or kidney cancer. Each CDR3 is given with its conserved first and last residue. The D gene is left open where the match is weak. Not all rows give a size; the values are once, few, many and, for expanded clones, a class.

TRBJ2-2,TRBV19,-,TRBD2,TGTGCCAGTAGTATCGAAAGGCTAGCGGGGAACACCGGGGAGCTGTTTTTT,CASSIERLAGNTGELFF
TRBJ2-6,TRBV7-2,-,-,TGTGCCAGCAGCTTACAGGGCCAGGGGCCCTTCTCTGGGGCCAACGTCCTGACTTTC,CASSLQGQGPFSGANVLTF
TRBJ1-2,TRBV28,-,-,TGTGCCAGCAGTTCGTACACCGGGACCACCGATACGGGCTACACCTTC,CASSSYTGTTDTGYTF
TRBJ2-3,TRBV7-9,once,-,TGTGCCAGCAGCGGGGCGAGGGAAACCACAGATACGCAGTATTTT,CASSGARETTDTQYF
TRBJ2-4,TRBV28,-,TRBD2,TGTGCCAGCGGCACTAGCGGGAGGGTTGAACACATTCAGTACTTC,CASGTSGRVEHIQYF
TRBJ1-1,TRBV10-3,-,-,TGTGCCATCGGGGAGGGGGTAGCTGAAGCTTTCTTT,CAIGEGVAEAFF
TRBJ2-3,TRBV5-1,-,TRBD1,TGCGCCAGCAGCTTGGGAGACAGGGGCCAAACAGATACGCAGTATTTT,CASSLGDRGQTDTQYF
TRBJ2-7,TRBV19,-,-,TGTGCCAGTAGTACTGAGTACGAGCAGTACTTC,CASSTEYEQYF
TRBJ2-7,TRBV19,-,-,TGTGCCAGTAGTATAGGGCGGGGACCCTACGAGCAGTACTTC,CASSIGRGPYEQYF
TRBJ2-6,TRBV18,-,-,TGTGCCAGCTCACCGGCACAGGCAGTCTCTGGGGCCAACGTCCTGACTTTC,CASSPAQAVSGANVLTF
TRBJ1-1,TRBV6-5,-,-,TGTGCCAGCAGTTACCTCCGGTCGGGGGTGAACACTGAAGCTTTCTTT,CASSYLRSGVNTEAFF
TRBJ1-1,TRBV7-9,-,TRBD1,TGTGCCAGCAGCCGTCGGGACAGTGAAGCTTTCTTT,CASSRRDSEAFF
TRBJ1-1,TRBV6-6,-,-,TGTGCCAGTCGGACACCGAACACTGAAGCTTTCTTT,CASRTPNTEAFF
TRBJ2-7,TRBV18,-,TRBD1,TGTGCCAGCTCACCACCGACAGGGGACGAGCAGTACTTC,CASSPPTGDEQYF